The clone carrying this TCR beta chain was seen a few times. Trimming cost V 1 base and J 8 bases, with 14 bases left between them. Germline values: CDR1 SGHVS, CDR2 FQNEAQ. The CDR3 sequence is 14 residues long. In the authors' workflow: Scientists estimated how many nucleated cells there were by amplifying reference gene primers. Data came from immunoSEQ multiplex PCR; TCRdb stores just in-frame clones and leaves some out. Clone size and the V and J calls come from that table; the DNA yielded D and trimming. The data show about 120,000 clones, over 75% seen once. These data originate in a study of blood T cell repertoires in COVID-19. Turning to the study itself: Sites in the United States, Italy and Spain provided acute and convalescent COVID-19 samples. Nucleic acid was either cDNA or gDNA, and it came from T cells, B-cell-depleted T cells, or PBMCs.

Sequencing input: peripheral blood. The TCR was taken from a woman between 65 and 79 years old with acute or convalescent COVID-19. This chain joins TRBV7-8 and TRBJ1-2; unclear D gene. For the CDR3, the DNA is TGTGCCAGCAGCTTAGGGGTGGCAGGCGGGGGCTACACCTTC. Translation: CASSLGVAGGGYTF.